Shown below are 4 T cell receptor beta chains from a single sample sequenced in a study of blood T cell repertoires in COVID-19. Generated by immunoSEQ multiplex PCR, the TCRdb table keeps only in-frame clones and is missing some. The data hold about 250,000 clones, with around 89% observed a single time. Sequenced material: PBMCs or T cells enriched from blood (not recorded which). All receptors derive from a man aged 40-49 years who had recovered from COVID-19.

The V gene is TRBV15, the J gene TRBJ2-3, with TRBD2 matching over 8 bases. After removal of 0 bases from V and 1 base from J, the junction contained 6 bases not matched to a gene. Looked up from germline, CDR1 is LNHNV and CDR2 is YYDKDF (reference sequence). This CDR3 is built from 17 residues. In DNA, the CDR3 is TGTGCCACCAGCAGAGACGCCGCGGGGGGAGGCACAGATACGCAGTATTTT. Protein product: CATSRDAAGGGTDTQYF. The variable domain in full, with the rest retrieved from reference TRBV15 and TRBJ2-3, is DAMVIQNPRYQVTQFGKPVTLSCSQTLNHNVMYWYQQKSSQAPKLLFHYYDKDFNNEADTPDNFQSRRPNTSFCFLDIRSPGLGDTAMYLCATSRDAAGGGTDTQYFGPGTRLTVL.

The CDR3 region has the DNA TGTGCCAGCAGCTTCGGACTAGCGGGGGGCAATGAGCAGTTCTTC. It codes for CASSFGLAGGNEQFF. The V and J genes are TRBV7-2 and TRBJ2-1, with 14 positions matching TRBD2. Germline V CDR1 and CDR2: SGHTA, FQGNSA. Trimming cost V 3 bases and J 6 bases; bases outside gene matches: 1. The CDR3 consists of 15 residues.

This rearrangement joins TRBV27 to TRBJ2-1, with 12 bases matching TRBD2. The V gene's germline CDR1 is MNHEY and CDR2 SMNVEV (reference sequence). The J segment lost 5 bases and the V segment lost 2 bases, leaving 10 bases of the junction unmatched. The CDR3 covers 18 residues. The DNA of the CDR3 is TGTGCCAGCAGTTTAACCGTCCTAGCGGGAGGGATTAACAATGAGCAGTTCTTC. Residues: CASSLTVLAGGINNEQFF.

This chain joins TRBV28 and TRBJ2-3, with 14 bases identical to TRBD2. The V segment lost 2 bases and the J segment 5 bases; nucleotides outside the gene matches: 9. CDR3 length equals 18 residues. CDR1 is MDHEN and CDR2 is SYDVKM in the germline V gene. The CDR3 bases are TGTGCCAGCAGTTTAGTGGGACTAGCGGGAGTTGGGCAAGATACGCAGTATTTT. Its protein is CASSLVGLAGVGQDTQYF.